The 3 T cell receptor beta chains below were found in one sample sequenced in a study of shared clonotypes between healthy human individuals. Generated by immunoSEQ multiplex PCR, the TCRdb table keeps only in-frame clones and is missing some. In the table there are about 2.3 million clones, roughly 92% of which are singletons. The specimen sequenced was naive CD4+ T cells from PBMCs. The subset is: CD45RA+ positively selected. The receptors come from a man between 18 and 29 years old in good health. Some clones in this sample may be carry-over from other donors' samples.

CDR3 amino acids: CASSLSPQRSQGDRWDTEAFF. CDR3 coding DNA: TGCGCCAGCAGCTTGAGTCCCCAGCGATCCCAGGGCGATCGGTGGGACACTGAAGCTTTCTTT. The chain joins TRBV5-1 to TRBJ1-1; D perhaps matches TRBD1 (5 bases). V lost 1 base to trimming and J lost 3 bases, with 31 bases between them. The length of the CDR3 is 21 residues. Germline loops: CDR1 SGHRS, CDR2 YFSETQ.

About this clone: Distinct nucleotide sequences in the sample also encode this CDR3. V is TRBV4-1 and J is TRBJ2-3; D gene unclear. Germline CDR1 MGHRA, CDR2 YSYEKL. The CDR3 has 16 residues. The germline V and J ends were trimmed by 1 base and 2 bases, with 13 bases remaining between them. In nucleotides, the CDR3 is TGCGCCAGCAGCCAAGTCGGTCAGAAAATCACAGATACGCAGTATTTT. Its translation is CASSQVGQKITDTQYF.

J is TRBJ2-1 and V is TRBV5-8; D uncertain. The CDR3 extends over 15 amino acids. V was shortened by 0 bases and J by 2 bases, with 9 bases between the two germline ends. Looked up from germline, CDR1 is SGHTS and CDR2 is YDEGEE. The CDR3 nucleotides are TGTGCCAGCAGCTTGGGCCAGCTCACCTACAATGAGCAGTTCTTC. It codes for CASSLGQLTYNEQFF.